This TCR beta chain was sequenced during a study of T-cell reconstitution after alpha-beta-depleted transplantation in children. This clonotype was seen a few times. The antigen is unknown. Study results and caveats: Surviving recipient T cells and thymic progenitors underlay high day-60 TCRbeta diversity in some patients. Most T-cell counts and diversity one year after the transplant came from T cells that were newly produced. Several hundred expanded graft clones reportedly were the source of alpha-beta T cells about two months after transplant.

Construction of the TCRbeta library involved unique molecular identifiers. TCRdb re-called the PCR reads with MiXCR, one entry per CDR3 protein. The profile shows about 980,000 distinct CDR3 sequences, roughly 29% of them singletons. V was trimmed by 1 base and J by 2 bases, leaving 15 bases between them. This CDR3 has 16 amino acids. Germline CDR1 reads ENHRY; CDR2 reads SYGVKD. J is TRBJ2-7 and V is TRBV10-3; TRBD1 or TRBD2 may be the D gene (5 bases each). This TCR was recovered from a boy younger than two who had a stem cell transplant for SCID, so the T cells may come from the graft donor. The source material was PBMCs, mostly from graft donor cells, sampled 360 days after TCRalphabeta/CD19-depleted stem cell transplant. CDR3 in DNA: TGTGCCATCAGTGAGTGGGCAGGGAGAATAACCTACGAGCAGTACTTC. This encodes CAISEWAGRITYEQYF.